This TCR beta chain was sequenced during a study of T cell changes during pregnancy in multiple sclerosis. Here immunoSEQ multiplex PCR was the method, and the copy in TCRdb shows in-frame clones only, minus some. The repertoire holds about 25,000 clones, with more than 75% as singletons. The sequence was collected from a female donor in good health, enrolled as a control in a pregnancy study. The sample was CD8+ T cells from peripheral blood mononuclear cells, taken in the first trimester of pregnancy.

CDR3 DNA: TGTGCCAGCAGCTGGGCCATGGAGCTGTTTTTT. It encodes CASSWAMELFF. The chain links TRBV5-5 to TRBJ2-2; D remains unclear. Germline V gene data show CDR1 as SGHKS and CDR2 as YYEKEE (reference sequence). This CDR3 has 11 amino acids. V was trimmed by 3 bases and J by 10 bases, leaving 7 bases between them.